The 5 T cell receptor beta chains below were found in one sample sequenced in a study of T cells in Graves' hyperthyroidism and ophthalmopathy. Authors of the study amplified TCR beta CDR3 regions from RNA transcripts. TCR CDR3 underwent first-round RT-PCR with the HTBI primer set. TCRdb redid the calling of the multiplex PCR reads with MiXCR, one entry per CDR3 protein. The sample consists of nearly 600,000 distinct CDR3 sequences, approximately 15% of them appearing once. The sample was blood. Source of these receptors: a woman aged 18-29 years with Graves' ophthalmopathy.

Remarks on this clonotype: This may be a read error, as it is one base from a much larger clone. V and J are TRBV4-3 and TRBJ2-7; tentatively, D is TRBD1 (6 bases). Between the trimmed V and J ends, which lost 0 bases and 5 bases, there was a span of 14 bases. Germline-derived CDR1 and CDR2 are LGHNA and YSLEER. The CDR3 contains 15 residues. The CDR3 bases are TGCGCCAGCAGCCAAGATTTCCGGGACACCCACGAGCAGTACTTC. This codes for CASSQDFRDTHEQYF.

The sample holds many counts of this clonotype. The chain has TRBV27 and TRBJ1-4; D is perhaps TRBD1 (6 bases). V gave up 5 bases and J gave up 5 bases, with 15 bases separating them. The CDR3 is 15 amino acids. CDR1 and CDR2 from the germline V gene are MNHEY and SMNVEV (reference sequence). For the CDR3, the DNA is TGTGCCAGCAGTACTAACAGGGTTTTAAATGAAAAACTGTTTTTT. Translation: CASSTNRVLNEKLFF.

This clonotype was detected ten times or more. This chain links TRBV7-9 with TRBJ2-5, with D uncertain. V was clipped by 2 bases and J by 1 base, with 8 bases between them. Per germline, CDR1 SEHNR and CDR2 FQNEAQ (reference sequence). The CDR3 extends over 14 amino acids. The CDR3 coding sequence is TGTGCCAGCAGCTTACTAAGGCCCCAAGAGACCCAGTACTTC. Its protein product is CASSLLRPQETQYF.

There are many counts of this clonotype. CDR3 sequence: CASSGKWAGVRPNEQFF. CDR3 nucleotide sequence: TGTGCCAGCAGTGGAAAGTGGGCGGGAGTGAGGCCCAATGAGCAGTTCTTC. This chain links TRBV2 with TRBJ2-1, with 7 bases identical to TRBD2. With 4 bases clipped from V and 6 bases from J, the junction kept 15 bases outside the gene matches. This CDR3 has 17 residues. The germline CDR1 and CDR2 sequences are SNHLY and FYNNEI.

This clonotype has just a few counts. The genes are TRBV7-3 and TRBJ2-1, with 14 bases matching TRBD2. The germline V gene has CDR1 SGHTA and CDR2 FQGTGA. V dropped 3 bases and J dropped 4; count of bases not matched to a gene: 2. The CDR3 length is 16 residues. The CDR3 coding sequence is TGTGCCAGCAGCTTGGGACTAGCGGGGGCTTACAATGAGCAGTTCTTC. Amino acid sequence: CASSLGLAGAYNEQFF.